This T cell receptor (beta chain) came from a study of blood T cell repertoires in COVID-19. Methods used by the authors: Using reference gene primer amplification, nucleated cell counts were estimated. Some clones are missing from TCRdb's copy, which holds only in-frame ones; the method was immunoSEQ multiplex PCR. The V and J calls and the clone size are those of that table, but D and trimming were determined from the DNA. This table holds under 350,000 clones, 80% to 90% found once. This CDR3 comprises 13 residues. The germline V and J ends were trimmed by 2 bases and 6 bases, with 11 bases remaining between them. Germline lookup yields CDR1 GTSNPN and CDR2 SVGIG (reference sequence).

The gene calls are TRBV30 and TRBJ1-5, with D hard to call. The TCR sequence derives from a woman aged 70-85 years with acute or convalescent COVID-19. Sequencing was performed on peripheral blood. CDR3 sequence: CAWSYSGGQPQHF. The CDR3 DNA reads TGTGCCTGGAGTTATTCAGGAGGTCAGCCCCAGCATTTT.